The 21 T cell receptor beta chains presented below share a single source sample, sequenced in a study of post-analysis software for immune sequencing data. Study findings and constraints: TRBV segments more frequent in patients than in controls numbered several and included TRBV5-6, TRBV5-1 and TRBV20-1.

Their recognized antigens are unknown. Presence of unique molecular identifiers characterized the TCR beta cDNA libraries. TCRdb reprocessed the PCR reads with MiXCR, giving one entry per CDR3 protein. The sample records more than 350,000 distinct CDR3 sequences, more than 30% being singletons. Input material: blood. Receptors originate from a girl aged 2-10 years with multiple sclerosis.

This clonotype has a handful of counts. V and J are TRBV10-3 and TRBJ1-2; D unresolved. There are 13 residues in the CDR3. The V end lost 8 bases, the J end lost 8 bases, and 18 bases lay between the germline ends. In germline, CDR1 is ENHRY, CDR2 SYGVKD. The chain's CDR3 is CAISEEGVVGYTF. CDR3 bases: TGTGCCATCTCCGAAGAGGGAGTAGTAGGCTACACCTTC.

V gene TRBV11-2 combines with J gene TRBJ2-3; no definite D call. Germline V CDR1 and CDR2: SGHAT, FQNNGV. The CDR3 has 15 residues. V was shortened by 5 bases and J by 6 bases, with 18 bases between the two germline ends. This CDR3 reads CASSVIIPSWDTQYF. CDR3 DNA sequence: TGTGCCAGCAGCGTAATTATTCCCTCGTGGGATACGCAGTATTTT. Looking up the rest from reference TRBV11-2 and TRBJ2-3 gives the full variable domain: EAGVAQSPRYKIIEKRQSVAFWCNPISGHATLYWYQQILGQGPKLLIQFQNNGVVDDSQLPKDRFSAERLKGVDSTLKIQPAKLEDSAVYLCASSVIIPSWDTQYFGPGTRLTVL.

This clonotype was found a few times. The chain employs TRBV7-2 and TRBJ2-3, with TRBD2 as a possible D gene (5 bases). Trimming stripped 1 base from V and 6 bases from J, with 17 bases between. The CDR3 contains 16 residues. Germline assignment: CDR1 SGHTA and CDR2 FQGNSA. The CDR3 coding sequence is TGTGCCAGCAGCTTAGAGGTGGTTCCGGGATCGGATACGCAGTATTTT. As protein: CASSLEVVPGSDTQYF. The variable domain in full, with the rest retrieved from reference TRBV7-2 and TRBJ2-3, is GAGVSQSPSNKVTEKGKDVELRCDPISGHTALYWYRQSLGQGLEFLIYFQGNSAPDKSGLPSDRFSAERTGGSVSTLTIQRTQQEDSAVYLCASSLEVVPGSDTQYFGPGTRLTVL.

The J gene is TRBJ2-7, the V gene TRBV20-1, with 9 bases lining up with TRBD1. Unmatched junction bases numbered 3, after V lost 2 bases and J lost 4 bases. The CDR3 contains 13 residues. Germline loops: CDR1 DFQATT, CDR2 SNEGSKA (reference sequence). Here the CDR3 reads CSARKDRGYEQYF. The CDR3 DNA reads as TGCAGTGCTAGAAAGGACAGGGGTTACGAGCAGTACTTC.

The chain couples TRBV27 to TRBJ2-7, with TRBD1 matching 10 bases. This CDR3 comprises 14 residues. Trimming at V came to 3 bases and at J to 6 bases, leaving 5 bases not matched to a gene. Germline CDR1 reads MNHEY; CDR2 reads SMNVEV (reference sequence). The CDR3 DNA is TGTGCCAGCAGTTTCGGGACAGGGGCCGCCGAGCAGTACTTC. This codes for CASSFGTGAAEQYF.

This clonotype was recorded a few times. The V gene is TRBV20-1, the J gene TRBJ2-5, with 7 bases aligning to TRBD2. V lost 6 bases, J lost 1 base, and 14 bases stayed unmatched. Germline loops: CDR1 DFQATT, CDR2 SNEGSKA (reference sequence). The length of the CDR3 is 16 residues. CDR3 amino acids: CSAQPTVGRTQETQYF. The CDR3, as DNA: TGCAGTGCACAACCCACTGTCGGGAGGACCCAAGAGACCCAGTACTTC.

This clonotype was seen a few times. Possible read error: a much larger clone is one base away. CDR3 protein: CVSSWRPDARDEQYF. As DNA, the CDR3 is TGCGTCAGCAGCTGGAGGCCGGACGCGAGGGACGAGCAGTACTTC. The chain couples TRBV5-1 to TRBJ2-7; weak D call: TRBD2 (5 bases). This CDR3 is built from 15 residues. Germline V lookup: CDR1 SGHRS, CDR2 YFSETQ.

Only a few counts were recorded for this clonotype. The chain joins TRBV20-1 to TRBJ1-5; D possibly corresponds to TRBD1 (5 bases). Germline V gene sequence: CDR1 DFQATT, CDR2 SNEGSKA (reference sequence). CDR3 length: 15 residues. Trimming took off 6 bases at V and 0 bases at J, with 15 bases between the two ends. Here the CDR3 DNA reads TGCAGTGCGGCAGACAGTTCGTATAGCAATCAGCCCCAGCATTTT. This encodes CSAADSSYSNQPQHF.

This clonotype was seen a handful of times. The V and J genes are TRBV5-1 and TRBJ1-2, with 7 nucleotides matching TRBD1. This CDR3 contains 15 residues. CDR1 and CDR2 (germline): SGHRS, YFSETQ. The V and J ends lost 0 bases and 4 bases, in that order; junction bases with no gene match: 6. The CDR3 reads CASSLAGTASYGYTF. The CDR3, as DNA: TGCGCCAGCAGCTTGGCCGGGACAGCCTCCTATGGCTACACCTTC. Using reference TRBV5-1 and TRBJ1-2 for the parts outside the CDR3, the full variable domain is KAGVTQTPRYLIKTRGQQVTLSCSPISGHRSVSWYQQTPGQGLQFLFEYFSETQRNKGNFPGRFSGRQFSNSRSEMNVSTLELGDSALYLCASSLAGTASYGYTFGSGTRLTVV.

The CDR3 protein is CASSIAQGAYTF. The CDR3 DNA reads as TGCGCCAGCAGTATTGCCCAGGGGGCCTACACCTTC. This rearrangement joins TRBV10-2 to TRBJ1-2; TRBD1 agrees at 8 bases. This CDR3 spans 12 amino acids. After removal of 5 bases from V and 10 bases from J, the junction contained 6 bases not matched to a gene. Germline lookup yields CDR1 WSHSY and CDR2 SAAADI.

The sample holds a few counts of this clonotype. The V and J genes are TRBV19 and TRBJ2-7; 10 nucleotides align to TRBD1. The CDR3 has 14 amino acids. V lost 5 bases and J lost 4; bases outside the gene matches: 5. Germline-derived CDR1 and CDR2 are LNHDA and SQIVND (reference sequence). The CDR3 region is CASSAGTGVYEQYF. CDR3 coding DNA: TGTGCCAGTAGTGCCGGGACAGGGGTTTACGAGCAGTACTTC. Based on the CDR3 plus reference TRBV19 and TRBJ2-7, the full variable domain is DGGITQSPKYLFRKEGQNVTLSCEQNLNHDAMYWYRQDPGQGLRLIYYSQIVNDFQKGDIAEGYSVSREKKESFPLTVTSAQKNPTAFYLCASSAGTGVYEQYFGPGTRLTVT.

This rearrangement joins TRBV30 to TRBJ1-5, with 10 positions matching TRBD1. CDR1 and CDR2 from the germline V gene are GTSNPN and SVGIG (reference sequence). J lost 7 bases, V lost 5 bases, and 8 bases had no gene match. The CDR3 has 14 residues. The CDR3 DNA reads TGTGCCTGGCAAAGACAGGGGGCGGGCCAGCCCCAGCATTTT. Its protein product is CAWQRQGAGQPQHF.

This clonotype came up many times. V is TRBV7-6 and J is TRBJ2-1, with D possibly matching TRBD1 (7 bases). CDR3 length: 15 amino acids. The germline gives CDR1 SGHVS, CDR2 FNYEAQ. Trimming removed 2 bases from V and 3 bases from J, with 11 bases in between. This chain's CDR3 is CASSLQGGSYNEQFF. CDR3 coding DNA: TGTGCCAGCAGCTTACAGGGGGGTAGCTACAATGAGCAGTTCTTC.

The rearrangement uses TRBV27 and TRBJ2-5; maybe TRBD1 (5 bases). The tail of the sequence fits TRBJ2-7 better, so the J call may be wrong. CDR1 is MNHEY, CDR2 SMNVEV, per germline (reference sequence). The CDR3 extends over 14 amino acids. The CDR3 DNA is TGTGCCAGCAGTAAAGGGGTGGTCTCCTACGAGCAGTACTTC. It encodes CASSKGVVSYEQYF.

The chain uses TRBV29-1 and TRBJ1-2, with 8 bases identical to TRBD1. Germline trimming cut 0 bases from V and 8 bases from J; bases unmatched to any gene: 14. The CDR3 covers 16 residues. The V gene's germline CDR1 is SQVTM and CDR2 ANQGSEA. The CDR3 sequence is CSVEDQSGDRRGGYTF. CDR3 nucleotides: TGCAGCGTTGAAGATCAGTCGGGGGACAGGCGGGGAGGCTACACCTTC.

This clonotype is a singleton in its sample. The chain combines TRBV7-9 with TRBJ2-1; 9 nucleotides align to TRBD2. CDR1 is SEHNR, CDR2 FQNEAQ, per germline (reference sequence). With 5 bases clipped from V and 2 bases from J, the junction kept 7 bases outside the gene matches. This CDR3 region has 16 residues. This chain's CDR3 is CASSPPGTSPYNEQFF. As DNA, the CDR3 is TGTGCCAGCAGCCCACCCGGGACTAGCCCCTACAATGAGCAGTTCTTC.

V is TRBV20-1 and J is TRBJ2-3; D is tentatively TRBD1 or TRBD2 (6 bases each). V was trimmed by 6 bases and J by 0 bases, leaving 16 bases between them. This CDR3 contains 15 residues. From germline, CDR1 is DFQATT and CDR2 SNEGSKA (reference sequence). As DNA, the CDR3 is TGCAGTGCCGGGGGCAGATATCATAGCACAGATACGCAGTATTTT. It specifies CSAGGRYHSTDTQYF.

The chain joins TRBV20-1 to TRBJ2-5; no definite D call. The length of the CDR3 is 15 residues. Germline loops: CDR1 DFQATT, CDR2 SNEGSKA (reference sequence). Trimming took off 1 base at V and 1 base at J, with 13 bases between the two ends. The DNA of the CDR3 is TGCAGTGCTAGAGTCAGAACGGCCGTCCAAGAGACCCAGTACTTC. The encoded protein is CSARVRTAVQETQYF.

This clonotype was detected only a few times. CDR3 DNA: TGTGCCAGCAAAGACTCAGGGTTCAGCTACGAGCAGTACTTC. Encoded protein: CASKDSGFSYEQYF. The rearrangement links TRBV12-3 or TRBV12-4 to TRBJ2-7; D perhaps matches TRBD1 (5 bases). V lost 7 bases to trimming and J lost 3 bases, with 16 bases between them. The CDR3 contains 14 residues.

This clonotype was counted between two and nine times. The genes are TRBV7-2 and TRBJ2-3; maybe TRBD1 (5 bases). This CDR3 comprises 16 residues. V was clipped by 1 base and J by 2 bases, with 13 bases between them. Per germline, CDR1 SGHTA and CDR2 FQGNSA. The CDR3 reads CASSLVQGLDTDTQYF. The CDR3, as DNA: TGTGCCAGCAGCTTAGTTCAGGGCCTCGACACAGATACGCAGTATTTT.

The CDR3: CSVVQDLQETQYF. In DNA form, the CDR3 reads TGCAGCGTAGTGCAGGACCTGCAAGAGACCCAGTACTTC. The chain links TRBV29-1 to TRBJ2-5, with no clear D. The germline V gene encodes CDR1 SQVTM and CDR2 ANQGSEA. The CDR3 length is 13 residues. Trimming pared 6 bases from V and 2 bases from J, leaving 13 bases between.